This is a list of T cell receptor beta chains from one sample in a study of T and B cells in COVID-19 patients. Each CDR3 protein is one row after TCRdb ran MiXCR on the multiplex PCR reads. The sample carries some 4,100 distinct CDR3 sequences, about 27% recorded once. The sample consisted of blood. The receptors originated from a human donor with active COVID-19. The donor label of this sample is uncertain. Both conserved end residues are part of each CDR3. The D gene is left open where the match is weak. Size is omitted from some rows. Given values are once, few, many or a class for expanded clones.

.	TRBV12-3/TRBV12-4	medium-sized	14	TRBJ1-4	CASSLRQPNEKLFF	TGTGCCAGCAGTTTAAGACAGCCAAATGAAAAACTGTTTTTT
TRBD1	TRBV19	medium-sized	17	TRBJ1-4	CASSHPRGLETNEKLFF	TGTGCCAGTAGTCATCCCAGGGGGCTCGAAACTAATGAAAAACTGTTTTTT
.	TRBV6-1	.	12	TRBJ1-2	CASIESNYGYTF	TGTGCCAGCATCGAAAGTAACTATGGCTACACCTTC
TRBD2	TRBV6-5	.	19	TRBJ2-2	CASRISGTIYAANTGELFF	TGTGCCAGCAGAATTTCCGGGACTATATACGCTGCGAACACCGGGGAGCTGTTTTTT
TRBD1	TRBV18	.	15	TRBJ1-1	CASSPQGARGTEAFF	TGTGCCAGCTCACCACAGGGGGCGCGGGGCACTGAAGCTTTCTTT
.	TRBV5-1	few	16	TRBJ2-1	CASSLGGDAHYNEQFF	TGCGCCAGCAGCTTGGGGGGGGACGCCCACTACAATGAGCAGTTCTTC
.	TRBV27	medium-sized	15	TRBJ2-7	CASSLSRNRLYEQYF	TGTGCCAGCAGTTTATCCCGGAACCGCCTGTACGAGCAGTACTTC
.	TRBV20-1	few	13	TRBJ2-2	CSSRRGRHGELFF	TGCAGTTCCCGGAGAGGGAGGCACGGGGAGCTGTTTTTT
TRBD1	TRBV4-2	medium-sized	13	TRBJ1-2	CASNEGALGGYTF	TGTGCCAGCAACGAGGGGGCGCTTGGAGGCTACACCTTC
.	TRBV19	medium-sized	14	TRBJ2-7	CASSILLQGYEQYF	TGTGCCAGTAGTATTCTCCTACAGGGCTACGAGCAGTACTTC
TRBD1	TRBV7-9	once	14	TRBJ1-1	CASSLPGQGSEAFF	TGTGCCAGCAGCTTACCGGGACAGGGAAGTGAAGCTTTCTTT
.	TRBV12-3/TRBV12-4	.	14	TRBJ1-2	CVRSPKGGSDGYTF	TGTGTCAGAAGTCCCAAGGGGGGCTCCGATGGCTACACCTTC
.	TRBV6-2/TRBV6-3	.	15	TRBJ2-1	CASSYGAGRYNEQFF	TGTGCCAGCAGTTATGGGGCGGGGCGCTACAATGAGCAGTTCTTC
.	TRBV4-3	.	13	TRBJ1-3	CASSQDWRNTIYF	TGCGCCAGCAGCCAAGATTGGCGAAACACCATATATTTT
.	TRBV14	few	12	TRBJ2-3	CASSQELDTQYF	TGTGCCAGCAGCCAAGAATTAGATACGCAGTATTTT
.	TRBV7-9	.	13	TRBJ2-5	CASGGTGQETQYF	TGTGCCAGCGGGGGGACCGGTCAAGAGACCCAGTACTTC
.	TRBV12-3/TRBV12-4	few	14	TRBJ1-5	CASSSHSSYQPQHF	TGTGCCAGCAGTTCCCACAGCTCCTATCAGCCCCAGCATTTT
.	TRBV5-5	medium-sized	15	TRBJ1-6	CASSLERAANSPLHF	TGTGCCAGCAGCTTGGAGCGCGCAGCTAATTCACCCCTCCACTTT
TRBD2	TRBV7-2	.	17	TRBJ2-1	CASSLRGGLAGGREQFF	TGTGCCAGCAGCTTACGGGGGGGACTAGCGGGGGGTCGAGAGCAGTTCTTC
TRBD2	TRBV12-3/TRBV12-4	medium-sized	14	TRBJ2-7	CASSQGLGSDEQYF	TGTGCCAGCAGCCAGGGACTAGGATCAGACGAGCAGTACTTC
.	TRBV20-1	.	15	TRBJ2-5	CSASPSAFNQETQYF	TGCAGTGCTAGTCCCAGCGCGTTCAACCAAGAGACCCAGTACTTC
TRBD2	TRBV7-6	many	17	TRBJ2-3	CASSGWTARGAPDTQYF	TGTGCCAGCAGCGGGTGGACAGCGCGGGGGGCCCCAGATACGCAGTATTTT
TRBD2	TRBV4-1	medium-sized	18	TRBJ2-2	CASSQDWIGLAGAGELFF	TGCGCCAGCAGCCAAGATTGGATAGGGCTAGCGGGGGCCGGGGAGCTGTTTTTT
TRBD2	TRBV20-1	.	16	TRBJ2-1	CSASRLAGGIYNEQFF	TGCAGTGCTAGTCGCCTAGCGGGGGGGATCTACAATGAGCAGTTCTTC
.	TRBV12-3/TRBV12-4	medium-sized	15	TRBJ1-4	CASSFVGGRSEKLFF	TGTGCCAGCAGTTTTGTAGGGGGAAGAAGTGAAAAACTGTTTTTT
TRBD1	TRBV19	medium-sized	15	TRBJ1-2	CASSRSGTGPGFYTF	TGTGCCAGTAGTCGATCCGGGACAGGGCCCGGTTTCTACACCTTC
.	TRBV4-3	few	16	TRBJ2-3	CASSQDGMAGPDTQYF	TGCGCCAGCAGCCAAGATGGGATGGCAGGCCCAGATACGCAGTATTTT
TRBD1	TRBV14	few	15	TRBJ1-4	CASSQGKTGVEKLFF	TGTGCCAGCAGCCAAGGAAAGACAGGGGTGGAAAAACTGTTTTTT
.	TRBV19	medium-sized	14	TRBJ2-2	CASSIGPQPGELFF	TGTGCCAGTAGTATAGGTCCCCAGCCCGGGGAGCTGTTTTTT
.	TRBV7-9	few	15	TRBJ2-2	CASSFSGTGAGELFF	TGTGCCAGCAGCTTCTCCGGGACGGGGGCCGGGGAGCTGTTTTTT
.	TRBV19	medium-sized	14	TRBJ2-1	CASTEGTGLGEQFF	TGTGCCAGCACCGAGGGTACAGGGTTGGGTGAGCAGTTCTTC
TRBD1	TRBV19	.	15	TRBJ2-1	CASSSRTGHLYEQFF	TGTGCCAGTAGTTCCCGGACAGGTCACCTCTATGAGCAGTTCTTC
.	TRBV27	medium-sized	16	TRBJ1-5	CASSLWPFGSNQPQHF	TGTGCCAGCAGTTTATGGCCGTTTGGGAGCAATCAGCCCCAGCATTTT
TRBD1	TRBV20-1	few	13	TRBJ1-2	CSAPTGTVYGYTF	TGCAGTGCTCCTACCGGGACAGTTTATGGCTACACCTTC
.	TRBV5-1	.	15	TRBJ2-5	CASTLALGGQETQYF	TGCGCCAGCACCCTCGCCCTGGGTGGGCAAGAGACCCAGTACTTC
.	TRBV6-1	once	14	TRBJ2-3	CASSDAGVEDTQYF	TGCGCCAGCAGTGACGCAGGGGTTGAAGATACGCAGTATTTT
.	TRBV13	.	14	TRBJ1-2	CASSLGHVGYGYTF	TGTGCCAGCAGCTTAGGCCATGTGGGGTATGGCTACACCTTC
TRBD2	TRBV5-3	.	15	TRBJ2-1	CASSRLAGDYNEQFF	TGTGCCAGCTCTCGACTAGCGGGGGATTACAATGAGCAGTTCTTC
TRBD1	TRBV18	.	15	TRBJ1-1	CASSPRTGPNTEAFF	TGTGCCAGCTCACCCAGGACAGGTCCCAACACTGAAGCTTTCTTT